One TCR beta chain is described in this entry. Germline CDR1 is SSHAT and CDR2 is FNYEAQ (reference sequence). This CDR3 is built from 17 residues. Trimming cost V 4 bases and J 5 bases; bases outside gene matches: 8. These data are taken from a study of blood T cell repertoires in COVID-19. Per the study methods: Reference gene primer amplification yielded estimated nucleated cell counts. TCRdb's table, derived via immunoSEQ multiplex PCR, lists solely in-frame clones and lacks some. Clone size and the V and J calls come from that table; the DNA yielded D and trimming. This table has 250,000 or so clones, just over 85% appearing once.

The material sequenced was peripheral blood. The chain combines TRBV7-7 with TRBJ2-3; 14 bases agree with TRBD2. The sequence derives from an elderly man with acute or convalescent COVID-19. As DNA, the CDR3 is TGTGCCAGCAGCTCCGGACTAGCGGGGGGCCCGGGAGATACGCAGTATTTT. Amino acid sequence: CASSSGLAGGPGDTQYF. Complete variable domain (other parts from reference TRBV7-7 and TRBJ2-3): GAGVSQSPRYKVTKRGQDVTLRCDPISSHATLYWYQQALGQGPEFLTYFNYEAQPDKSGLPSDRFSAERPEGSISTLTIQRTEQRDSAMYRCASSSGLAGGPGDTQYFGPGTRLTVL.